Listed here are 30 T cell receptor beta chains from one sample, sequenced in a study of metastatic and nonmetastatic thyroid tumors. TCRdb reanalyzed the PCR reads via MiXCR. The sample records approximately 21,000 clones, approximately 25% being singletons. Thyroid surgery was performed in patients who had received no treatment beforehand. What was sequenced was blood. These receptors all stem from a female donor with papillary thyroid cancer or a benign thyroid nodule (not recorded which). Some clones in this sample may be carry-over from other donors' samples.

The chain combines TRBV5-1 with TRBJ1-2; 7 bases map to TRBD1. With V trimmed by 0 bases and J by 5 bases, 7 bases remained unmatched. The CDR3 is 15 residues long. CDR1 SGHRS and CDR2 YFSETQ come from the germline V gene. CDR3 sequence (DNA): TGCGCCAGCAGCTTGGAAGGCAGGGGGTTTTATGGCTACACCTTC. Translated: CASSLEGRGFYGYTF.

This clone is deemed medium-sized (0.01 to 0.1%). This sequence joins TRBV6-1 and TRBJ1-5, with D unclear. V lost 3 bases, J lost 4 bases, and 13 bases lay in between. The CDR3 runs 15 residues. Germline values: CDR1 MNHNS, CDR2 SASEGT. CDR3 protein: CASSDEGTPNQPQHF. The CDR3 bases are TGTGCCAGCAGTGATGAGGGCACCCCGAATCAGCCCCAGCATTTT.

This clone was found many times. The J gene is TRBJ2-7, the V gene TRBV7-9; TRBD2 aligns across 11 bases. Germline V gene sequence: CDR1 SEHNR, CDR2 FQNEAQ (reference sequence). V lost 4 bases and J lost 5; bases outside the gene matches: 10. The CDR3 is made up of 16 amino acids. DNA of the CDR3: TGTGCCAGCAGCTGGCCTTGGACTAGCGGGCACAACGAGCAGTACTTC. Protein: CASSWPWTSGHNEQYF.

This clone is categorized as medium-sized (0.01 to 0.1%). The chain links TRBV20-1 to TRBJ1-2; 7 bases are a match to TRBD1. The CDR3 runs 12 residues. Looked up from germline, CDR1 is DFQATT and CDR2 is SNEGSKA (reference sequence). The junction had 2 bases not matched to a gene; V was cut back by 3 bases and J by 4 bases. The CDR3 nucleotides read TGCAGTGCTAGGAACAGGGGCTATGGCTACACCTTC. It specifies CSARNRGYGYTF.

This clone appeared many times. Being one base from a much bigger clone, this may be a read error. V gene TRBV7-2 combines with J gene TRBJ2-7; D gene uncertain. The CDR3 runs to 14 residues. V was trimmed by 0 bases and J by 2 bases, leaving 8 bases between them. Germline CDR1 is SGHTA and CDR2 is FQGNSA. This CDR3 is CASSLAGSTYEQYF. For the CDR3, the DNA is TGTGCCAGCAGCTTAGCTGGGTCCACCTACGAGCAGTACTTC.

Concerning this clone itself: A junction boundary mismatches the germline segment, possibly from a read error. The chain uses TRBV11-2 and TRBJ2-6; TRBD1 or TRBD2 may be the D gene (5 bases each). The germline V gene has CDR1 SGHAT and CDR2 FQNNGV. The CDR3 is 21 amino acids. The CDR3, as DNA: TGTGCCAGCAGCTTAGAAGTGGCGGGTGGCTATACAGACTCTGGGGCCAACGTCCCGACTTTC. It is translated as CASSLEVAGGYTDSGANVPTF. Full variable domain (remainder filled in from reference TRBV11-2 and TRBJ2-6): EAGVAQSPRYKIIEKRQSVAFWCNPISGHATLYWYQQILGQGPKLLIQFQNNGVVDDSQLPKDRFSAERLKGVDSTLKIQPAKLEDSAVYLCASSLEVAGGYTDSGANVPTFGAGSRLTVL.

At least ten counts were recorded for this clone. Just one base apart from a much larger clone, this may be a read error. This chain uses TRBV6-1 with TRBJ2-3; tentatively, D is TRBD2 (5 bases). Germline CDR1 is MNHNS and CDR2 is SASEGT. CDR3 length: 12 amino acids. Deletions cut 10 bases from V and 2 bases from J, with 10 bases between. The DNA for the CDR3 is TGTGCCACCAACGGGAACACAGATACGCAGTATTTT. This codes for CATNGNTDTQYF.

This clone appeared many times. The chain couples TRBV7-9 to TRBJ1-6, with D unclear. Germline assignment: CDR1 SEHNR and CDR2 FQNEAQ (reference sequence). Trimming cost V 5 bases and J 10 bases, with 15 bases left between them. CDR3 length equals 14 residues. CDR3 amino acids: CASSQGSKGSPLHF. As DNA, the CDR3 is TGTGCCAGCAGCCAAGGGTCAAAAGGATCACCCCTCCACTTT. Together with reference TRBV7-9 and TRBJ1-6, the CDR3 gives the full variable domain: DTGVSQNPRHKITKRGQNVTFRCDPISEHNRLYWYRQTLGQGPEFLTYFQNEAQLEKSRLLSDRFSAERPKGSFSTLEIQRTEQGDSAMYLCASSQGSKGSPLHFGNGTRLTVT.

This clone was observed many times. The CDR3 reads CASSSLVSGQETQYF. DNA for the CDR3: TGTGCCAGCAGTTCCCTAGTATCGGGCCAAGAGACCCAGTACTTC. This chain joins TRBV7-9 and TRBJ2-5; D not certain. Germline V lookup: CDR1 SEHNR, CDR2 FQNEAQ (reference sequence). Trimming left V 6 bases short and J 1 base short, with 15 bases between. This CDR3 has 15 residues.

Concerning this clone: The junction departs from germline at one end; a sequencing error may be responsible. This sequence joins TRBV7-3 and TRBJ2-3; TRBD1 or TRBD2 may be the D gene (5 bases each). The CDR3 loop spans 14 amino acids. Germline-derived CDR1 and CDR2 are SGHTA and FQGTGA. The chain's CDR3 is CASSSAGGTVTQYF. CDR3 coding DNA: TGTGCCAGCAGCTCCGCTGGGGGAACAGTTACGCAGTATTTT. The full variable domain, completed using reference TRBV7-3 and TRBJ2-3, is GAGVSQTPSNKVTEKGKYVELRCDPISGHTALYWYRQSLGQGPEFLIYFQGTGAADDSGLPNDRFFAVRPEGSVSTLKIQRTERGDSAVYLCASSSAGGTVTQYFGPGTRLTVL.

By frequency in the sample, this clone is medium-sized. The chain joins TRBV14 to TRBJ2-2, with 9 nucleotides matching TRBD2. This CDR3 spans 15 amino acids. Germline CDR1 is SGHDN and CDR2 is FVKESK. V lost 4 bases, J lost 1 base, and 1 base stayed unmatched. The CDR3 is CASSLLAGNTGELFF. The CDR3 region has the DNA TGTGCCAGCAGCCTACTAGCGGGGAACACCGGGGAGCTGTTTTTT.

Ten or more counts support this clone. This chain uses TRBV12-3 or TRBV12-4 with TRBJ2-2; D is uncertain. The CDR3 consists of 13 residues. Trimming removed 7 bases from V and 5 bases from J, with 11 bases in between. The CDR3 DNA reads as TGTGCCAGCACCGCAACGTCAACCGGGGAGCTGTTTTTT. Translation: CASTATSTGELFF.

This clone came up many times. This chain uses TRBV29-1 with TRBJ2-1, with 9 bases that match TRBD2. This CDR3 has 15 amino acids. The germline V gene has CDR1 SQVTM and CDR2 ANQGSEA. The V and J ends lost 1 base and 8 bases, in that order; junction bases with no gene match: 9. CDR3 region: CSVEVLAGEGDEQFF. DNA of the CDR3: TGCAGCGTTGAAGTATTAGCGGGAGAGGGCGATGAGCAGTTCTTC.

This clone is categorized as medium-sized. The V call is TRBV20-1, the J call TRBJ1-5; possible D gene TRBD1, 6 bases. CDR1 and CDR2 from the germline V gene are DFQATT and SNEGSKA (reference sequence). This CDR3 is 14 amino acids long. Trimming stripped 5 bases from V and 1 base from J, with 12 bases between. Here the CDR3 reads CSAEQGLSNQPQHF. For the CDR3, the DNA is TGCAGTGCTGAACAGGGTTTGAGCAATCAGCCCCAGCATTTT.

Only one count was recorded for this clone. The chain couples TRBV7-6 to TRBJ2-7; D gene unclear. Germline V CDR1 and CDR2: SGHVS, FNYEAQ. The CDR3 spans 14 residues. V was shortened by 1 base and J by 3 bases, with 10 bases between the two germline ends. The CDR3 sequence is CASSLELSYYEQYF. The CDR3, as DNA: TGTGCCAGCAGCTTAGAGCTTAGTTACTACGAGCAGTACTTC.

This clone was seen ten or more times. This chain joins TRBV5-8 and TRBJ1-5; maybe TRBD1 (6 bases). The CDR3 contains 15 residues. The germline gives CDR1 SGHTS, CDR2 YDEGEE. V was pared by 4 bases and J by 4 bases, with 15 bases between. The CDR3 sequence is CASSPTDRQNQPQHF. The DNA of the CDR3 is TGTGCCAGCAGCCCGACCGACAGGCAAAATCAGCCCCAGCATTTT.

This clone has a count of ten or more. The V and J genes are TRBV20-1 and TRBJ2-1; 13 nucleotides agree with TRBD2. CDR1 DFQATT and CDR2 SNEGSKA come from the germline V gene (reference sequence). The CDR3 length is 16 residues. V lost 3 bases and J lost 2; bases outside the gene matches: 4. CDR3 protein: CSARETSGRAYNEQFF. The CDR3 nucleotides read TGCAGTGCTAGGGAAACTAGCGGGAGGGCCTACAATGAGCAGTTCTTC.

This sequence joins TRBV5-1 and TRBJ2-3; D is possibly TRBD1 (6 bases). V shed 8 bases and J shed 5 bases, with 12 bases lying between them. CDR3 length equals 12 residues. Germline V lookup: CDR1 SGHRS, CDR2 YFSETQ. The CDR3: CARSPDRDTQYF. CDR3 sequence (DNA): TGCGCCAGAAGCCCGGACAGAGATACGCAGTATTTT.

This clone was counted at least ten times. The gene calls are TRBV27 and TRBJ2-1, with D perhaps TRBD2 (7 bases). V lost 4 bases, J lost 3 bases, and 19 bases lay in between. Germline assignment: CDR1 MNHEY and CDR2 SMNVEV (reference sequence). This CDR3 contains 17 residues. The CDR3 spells CASSSLESRGGYNEQFF. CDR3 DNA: TGTGCCAGCAGTTCGCTTGAATCGAGGGGGGGCTACAATGAGCAGTTCTTC.

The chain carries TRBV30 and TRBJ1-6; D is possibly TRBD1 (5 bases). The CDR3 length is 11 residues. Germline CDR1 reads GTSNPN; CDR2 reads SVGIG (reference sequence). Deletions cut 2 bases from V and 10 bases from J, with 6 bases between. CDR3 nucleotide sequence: TGTGCCTGGAGTAGGGGCTCACCCCTCCACTTT. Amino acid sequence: CAWSRGSPLHF.

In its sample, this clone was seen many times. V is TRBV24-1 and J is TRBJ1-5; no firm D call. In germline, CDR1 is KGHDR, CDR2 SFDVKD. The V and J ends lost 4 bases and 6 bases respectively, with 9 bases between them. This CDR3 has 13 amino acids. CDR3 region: CATSEWGGQPQHF. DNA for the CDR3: TGTGCCACCAGTGAGTGGGGAGGTCAGCCCCAGCATTTT.

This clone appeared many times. The CDR3 DNA follows: TGCAGTGCTAGAGGGGGCCCTAGTGTCTCGCTACATGGTGAGCAGTTCTTC. Its protein is CSARGGPSVSLHGEQFF. The chain combines TRBV20-1 with TRBJ2-1, with D tentatively TRBD1 (5 bases). Germline CDR1 is DFQATT and CDR2 is SNEGSKA (reference sequence). V shed 1 base and J shed 9 bases, with 25 bases lying between them. This CDR3 is built from 17 residues.

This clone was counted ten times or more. The CDR3 loop reads CASSAQGVVANEKLFF. CDR3 nucleotide sequence: TGTGCCAGCAGCGCTCAAGGGGTTGTAGCTAATGAAAAACTGTTTTTT. This sequence joins TRBV7-2 and TRBJ1-4; a weak D match, TRBD1 (5 bases). Trimming took off 5 bases at V and 3 bases at J, with 16 bases between the two ends. CDR1 and CDR2 (germline): SGHTA, FQGNSA. The CDR3 totals 16 residues.

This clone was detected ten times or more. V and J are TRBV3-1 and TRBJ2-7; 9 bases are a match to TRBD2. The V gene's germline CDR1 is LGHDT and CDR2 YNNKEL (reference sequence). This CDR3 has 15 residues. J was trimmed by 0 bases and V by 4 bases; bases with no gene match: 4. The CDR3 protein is CASSPLREGSYEQYF. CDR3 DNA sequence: TGTGCCAGCAGCCCCCTGCGGGAGGGCTCCTACGAGCAGTACTTC.

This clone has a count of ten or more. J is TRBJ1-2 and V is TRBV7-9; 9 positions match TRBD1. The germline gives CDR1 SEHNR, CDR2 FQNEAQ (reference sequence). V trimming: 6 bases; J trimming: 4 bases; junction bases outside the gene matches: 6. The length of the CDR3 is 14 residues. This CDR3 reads CASRPGQGTYGYTF. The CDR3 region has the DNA TGTGCCAGCAGGCCGGGACAGGGCACCTATGGCTACACCTTC.

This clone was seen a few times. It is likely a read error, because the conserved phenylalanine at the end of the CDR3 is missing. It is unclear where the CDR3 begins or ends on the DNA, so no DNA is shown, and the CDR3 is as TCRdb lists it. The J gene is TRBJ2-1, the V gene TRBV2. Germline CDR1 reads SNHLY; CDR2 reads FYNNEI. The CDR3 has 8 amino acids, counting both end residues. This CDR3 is CASSEALL.

DNA of the CDR3: TGCAGTGCTAGAGTTCAGTCAGGTTCACCCCTCCACTTT. Its protein is CSARVQSGSPLHF. The chain has TRBV20-1 and TRBJ1-6; no definite D call. The V and J ends lost 1 base and 9 bases respectively, with 10 bases between them. The V gene's germline CDR1 is DFQATT and CDR2 SNEGSKA (reference sequence). The CDR3 sequence is 13 residues long.

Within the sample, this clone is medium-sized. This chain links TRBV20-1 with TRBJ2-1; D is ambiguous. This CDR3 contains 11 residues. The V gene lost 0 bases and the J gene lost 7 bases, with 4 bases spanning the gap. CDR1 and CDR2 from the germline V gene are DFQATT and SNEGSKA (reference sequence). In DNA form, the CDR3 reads TGCAGTGCTAGAGATAGGAATGAGCAGTTCTTC. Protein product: CSARDRNEQFF.

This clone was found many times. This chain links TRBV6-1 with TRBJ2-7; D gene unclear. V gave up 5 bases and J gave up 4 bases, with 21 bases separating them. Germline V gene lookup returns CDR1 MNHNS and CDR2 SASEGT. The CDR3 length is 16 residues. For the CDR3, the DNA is TGTGCCAGCAGTCTCTCGATGGGGTTAAAGAGTTACGAGCAGTACTTC. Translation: CASSLSMGLKSYEQYF.

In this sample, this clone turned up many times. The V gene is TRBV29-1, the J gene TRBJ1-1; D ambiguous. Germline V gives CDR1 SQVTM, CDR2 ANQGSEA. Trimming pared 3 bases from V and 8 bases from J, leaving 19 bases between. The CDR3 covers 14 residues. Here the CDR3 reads CSVDNGLGVWEAFF. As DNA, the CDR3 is TGCAGCGTTGATAACGGGTTGGGCGTATGGGAAGCTTTCTTT.